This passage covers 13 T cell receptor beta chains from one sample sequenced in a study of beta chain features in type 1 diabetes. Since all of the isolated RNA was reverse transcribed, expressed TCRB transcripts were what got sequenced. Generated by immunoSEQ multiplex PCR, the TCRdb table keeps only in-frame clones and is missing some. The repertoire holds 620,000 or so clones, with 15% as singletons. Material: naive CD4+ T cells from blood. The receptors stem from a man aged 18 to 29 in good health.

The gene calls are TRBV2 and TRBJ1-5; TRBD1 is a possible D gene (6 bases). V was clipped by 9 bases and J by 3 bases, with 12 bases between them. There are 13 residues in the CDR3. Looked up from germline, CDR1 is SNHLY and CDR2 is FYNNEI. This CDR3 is CASRGQHNQPQHF. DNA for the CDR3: TGTGCCAGTAGAGGACAGCACAATCAGCCCCAGCATTTT.

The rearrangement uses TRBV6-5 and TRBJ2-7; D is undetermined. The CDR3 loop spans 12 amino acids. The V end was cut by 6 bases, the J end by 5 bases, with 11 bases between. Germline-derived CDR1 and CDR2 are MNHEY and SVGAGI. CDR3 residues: CASRETVHEQYF. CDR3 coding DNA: TGTGCCAGCAGGGAAACAGTTCACGAGCAGTACTTC.

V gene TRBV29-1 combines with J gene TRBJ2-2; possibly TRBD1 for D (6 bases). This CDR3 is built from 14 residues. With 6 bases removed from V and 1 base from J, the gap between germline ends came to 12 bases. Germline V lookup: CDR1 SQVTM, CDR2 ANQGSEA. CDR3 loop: CSVTGTKNTGELFF. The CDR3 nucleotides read TGCAGCGTAACCGGGACAAAGAACACCGGGGAGCTGTTTTTT.

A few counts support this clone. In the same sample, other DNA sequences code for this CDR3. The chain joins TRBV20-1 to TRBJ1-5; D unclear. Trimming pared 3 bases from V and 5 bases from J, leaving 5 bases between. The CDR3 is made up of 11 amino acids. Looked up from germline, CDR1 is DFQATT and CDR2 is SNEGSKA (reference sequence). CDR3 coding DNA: TGCAGTGCTAGTGGGTATCAGCCCCAGCATTTT. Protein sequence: CSASGYQPQHF.

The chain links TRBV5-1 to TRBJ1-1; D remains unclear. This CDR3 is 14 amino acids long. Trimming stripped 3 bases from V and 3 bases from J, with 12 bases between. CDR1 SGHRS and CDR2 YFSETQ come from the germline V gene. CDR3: CASSSSLSDTEAFF. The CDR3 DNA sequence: TGCGCCAGCAGCTCCAGCCTCTCCGACACTGAAGCTTTCTTT.

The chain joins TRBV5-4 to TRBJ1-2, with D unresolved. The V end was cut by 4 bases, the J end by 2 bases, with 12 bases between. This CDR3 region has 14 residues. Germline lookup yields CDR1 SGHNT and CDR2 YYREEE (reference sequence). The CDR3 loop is CASSRREANYGYTF. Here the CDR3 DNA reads TGTGCCAGCAGCCGACGGGAAGCCAACTATGGCTACACCTTC.

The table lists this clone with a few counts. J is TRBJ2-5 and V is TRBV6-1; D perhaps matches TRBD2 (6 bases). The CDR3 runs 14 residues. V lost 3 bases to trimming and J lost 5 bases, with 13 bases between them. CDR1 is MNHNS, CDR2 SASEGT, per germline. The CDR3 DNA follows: TGTGCCAGCAGTGAGAGGTGGAGGGACGAGACCCAGTACTTC. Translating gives CASSERWRDETQYF.

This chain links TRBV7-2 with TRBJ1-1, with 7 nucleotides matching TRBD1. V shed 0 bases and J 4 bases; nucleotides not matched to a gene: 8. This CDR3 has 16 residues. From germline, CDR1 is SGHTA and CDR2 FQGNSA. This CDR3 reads CASSLAGRGGGTEAFF. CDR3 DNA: TGTGCCAGCAGCTTAGCTGGCAGGGGGGGAGGCACTGAAGCTTTCTTT.

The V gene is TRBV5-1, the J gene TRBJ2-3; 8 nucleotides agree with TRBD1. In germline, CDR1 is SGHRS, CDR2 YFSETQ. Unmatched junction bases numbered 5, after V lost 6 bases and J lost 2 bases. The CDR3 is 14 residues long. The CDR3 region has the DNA TGCGCCAGCAACCCAGGGGGCCCCACAGATACGCAGTATTTT. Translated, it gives CASNPGGPTDTQYF.

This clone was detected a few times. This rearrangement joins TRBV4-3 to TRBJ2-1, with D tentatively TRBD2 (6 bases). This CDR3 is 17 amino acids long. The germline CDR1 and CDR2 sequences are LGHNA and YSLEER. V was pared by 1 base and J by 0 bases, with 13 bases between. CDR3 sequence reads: CASSQGHRRDSYNEQFF. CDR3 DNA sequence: TGCGCCAGCAGCCAAGGTCACCGGCGGGACTCCTACAATGAGCAGTTCTTC.

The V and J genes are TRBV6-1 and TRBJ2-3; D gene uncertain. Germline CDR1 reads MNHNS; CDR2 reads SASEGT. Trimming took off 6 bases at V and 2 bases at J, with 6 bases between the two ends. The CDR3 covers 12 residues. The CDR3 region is CASSKNTDTQYF. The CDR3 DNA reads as TGTGCCAGCAGCAAAAACACAGATACGCAGTATTTT.

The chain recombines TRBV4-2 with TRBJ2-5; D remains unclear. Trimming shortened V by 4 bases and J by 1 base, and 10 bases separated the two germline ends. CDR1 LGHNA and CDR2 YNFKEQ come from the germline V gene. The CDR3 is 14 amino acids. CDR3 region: CASSLSRIQETQYF. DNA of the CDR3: TGTGCCAGCAGCCTTTCCAGGATCCAAGAGACCCAGTACTTC.

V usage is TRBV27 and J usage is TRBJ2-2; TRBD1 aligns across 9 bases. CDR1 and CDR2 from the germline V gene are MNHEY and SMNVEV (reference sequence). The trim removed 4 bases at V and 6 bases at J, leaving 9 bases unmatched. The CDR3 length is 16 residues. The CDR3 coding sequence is TGTGCCAGCAGTTCCGCCGGGACAGGGTTACCCGGGGAGCTGTTTTTT. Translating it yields CASSSAGTGLPGELFF.